One sample yielded the 21 T cell receptor beta chains listed below, sequenced in a study of shared clonotypes between healthy human individuals. TCRdb keeps only in-frame clones here, not all; method: immunoSEQ multiplex PCR. The repertoire holds about 820,000 clones, about 91% seen once, with approximately 25% in the top ten. Naive CD8 cells lacked CD45RO and underwent positive selection for CCR7, leaving out terminally differentiated effector memory CD45RA+ cells. The sequenced sample was naive CD8+ T cells sorted from blood. The receptors were sampled from a man under 40 in good health.

The chain links TRBV7-9 to TRBJ2-6; D is ambiguous. The CDR3 has 17 amino acids. V lost 4 bases and J 0 bases, leaving 13 bases between the germline ends. Germline CDR1 SEHNR, CDR2 FQNEAQ (reference sequence). The CDR3 DNA is TGTGCCAGCAGCTCCGGATTGGCGCTCTCTGGGGCCAACGTCCTGACTTTC. This encodes CASSSGLALSGANVLTF.

This chain joins TRBV6-4 and TRBJ1-1, with D perhaps matching TRBD1 (5 bases). This CDR3 is built from 15 residues. Germline CDR1 is MRHNA and CDR2 is SNTAGT. Trimming pared 5 bases from V and 1 base from J, leaving 14 bases between. CDR3: CASSFTGAPNTEAFF. CDR3 sequence (DNA): TGTGCCAGCAGTTTCACCGGGGCTCCGAACACTGAAGCTTTCTTT.

The chain carries TRBV19 and TRBJ2-2; D unclear. Looked up from germline, CDR1 is LNHDA and CDR2 is SQIVND (reference sequence). The CDR3 is made up of 12 amino acids. V lost 4 bases and J 6 bases, leaving 6 bases between the germline ends. In DNA form, the CDR3 reads TGTGCCAGTAGTACATACGCCGGGGAGCTGTTTTTT. This sequence encodes CASSTYAGELFF. Together with reference TRBV19 and TRBJ2-2, the CDR3 gives the full variable domain: DGGITQSPKYLFRKEGQNVTLSCEQNLNHDAMYWYRQDPGQGLRLIYYSQIVNDFQKGDIAEGYSVSREKKESFPLTVTSAQKNPTAFYLCASSTYAGELFFGEGSRLTVL.

The chain is built from TRBV9 and TRBJ1-2, with D hard to call. Germline loops: CDR1 SGDLS, CDR2 YYNGEE. The CDR3 is 11 amino acids. V lost 1 base, J lost 6 bases, and 4 bases lay in between. The CDR3 DNA is TGTGCCAGCAGCGTAAGGCATGGCTACACCTTC. This sequence encodes CASSVRHGYTF.

The V gene is TRBV9, the J gene TRBJ2-1; 15 nucleotides line up with TRBD2. The CDR3 runs to 17 residues. CDR1 is SGDLS, CDR2 YYNGEE, per germline. V lost 1 base to trimming and J lost 6 bases; unmatched junction nucleotides: 5. CDR3 nucleotide sequence: TGTGCCAGCAGCGTAAAGGGACTAGCGGGAGGAATCAATGAGCAGTTCTTC. Translating gives CASSVKGLAGGINEQFF.

The rearrangement links TRBV7-2 to TRBJ2-1, with D hard to call. Trimming took 4 bases from V and 3 from J, leaving 7 bases between them. Germline values: CDR1 SGHTA, CDR2 FQGNSA. This CDR3 has 13 residues. CDR3 region: CASSSQSYNEQFF. The DNA of the CDR3 is TGTGCCAGCAGCTCTCAGAGCTACAATGAGCAGTTCTTC.

This clone appeared many times. J is TRBJ2-1 and V is TRBV5-1; 10 nucleotides line up with TRBD1. Germline V CDR1 and CDR2: SGHRS, YFSETQ. This CDR3 comprises 16 residues. V was pared by 3 bases and J by 4 bases, with 7 bases of the junction left unmatched. The CDR3 protein is CASSSYRDRGYNEQFF. The DNA of the CDR3 is TGCGCCAGCAGCTCATACCGGGACAGGGGTTACAATGAGCAGTTCTTC.

This chain uses TRBV13 with TRBJ1-4, with 7 bases aligning to TRBD1. The CDR3 length is 14 residues. Looked up from germline, CDR1 is PRHDT and CDR2 is FYEKMQ (reference sequence). V shed 5 bases and J 7 bases; nucleotides not matched to a gene: 7. The CDR3 bases are TGTGCCAGCAGCCCGAGGGGGCTTTTTGAAAAACTGTTTTTT. Encoded protein: CASSPRGLFEKLFF.

The rearrangement links TRBV27 to TRBJ2-5; D ambiguous. In germline, CDR1 is MNHEY, CDR2 SMNVEV (reference sequence). V was pared by 1 base and J by 5 bases, with 17 bases between. The CDR3 spans 16 residues. The CDR3 sequence: CASSLLGSVYWETQYF. The CDR3 DNA sequence: TGTGCCAGCAGTTTATTGGGCTCAGTTTATTGGGAGACCCAGTACTTC.

The gene calls are TRBV7-9 and TRBJ2-7; D is undetermined. Germline V gene sequence: CDR1 SEHNR, CDR2 FQNEAQ (reference sequence). V was trimmed by 4 bases and J by 0 bases, leaving 10 bases between them. This CDR3 is 14 amino acids long. The CDR3 here is CASSSPDISYEQYF. CDR3 bases: TGTGCCAGCAGCTCCCCAGACATCTCCTACGAGCAGTACTTC.

The J gene is TRBJ1-2, the V gene TRBV6-4; D may be TRBD1 (5 bases). The CDR3 length is 15 residues. Per germline, CDR1 MRHNA and CDR2 SNTAGT. Deletions cut 4 bases from V and 4 bases from J, with 16 bases between. The DNA for the CDR3 is TGTGCCAGCAGTGCCGGCCGGGACGGAATCTATGGCTACACCTTC. This codes for CASSAGRDGIYGYTF.

The gene calls are TRBV29-1 and TRBJ1-2; 8 nucleotides agree with TRBD1. Trimming took 2 bases from V and 4 from J; bases not matched to a gene: 9. CDR1 SQVTM and CDR2 ANQGSEA come from the germline V gene. There are 15 residues in the CDR3. The CDR3 sequence is CSVESDRASVYGYTF. CDR3 coding DNA: TGCAGCGTTGAATCGGACAGGGCTAGCGTCTATGGCTACACCTTC.

V and J are TRBV13 and TRBJ1-1; maybe TRBD1 (5 bases). Germline values: CDR1 PRHDT, CDR2 FYEKMQ (reference sequence). V lost 0 bases and J lost 11, with 13 bases in between. The CDR3 runs 13 residues. The CDR3 protein is CASSLGQAGRAFF. The CDR3 nucleotides are TGTGCCAGCAGCTTAGGCCAAGCGGGGCGGGCTTTCTTT. Supplemented by reference TRBV13 and TRBJ1-1, the full variable domain reads AAGVIQSPRHLIKEKRETATLKCYPIPRHDTVYWYQQGPGQDPQFLISFYEKMQSDKGSIPDRFSAQQFSDYHSELNMSSLELGDSALYFCASSLGQAGRAFFGQGTRLTVV.

This chain joins TRBV2 and TRBJ2-2; tentative D call: TRBD1 (5 bases). The CDR3 loop spans 14 amino acids. V lost 3 bases to trimming and J lost 4 bases, with 9 bases between them. From germline, CDR1 is SNHLY and CDR2 FYNNEI. CDR3: CASSDFGATGELFF. CDR3 bases: TGTGCCAGCAGTGATTTTGGGGCCACCGGGGAGCTGTTTTTT.

The chain is built from TRBV18 and TRBJ2-3; D is unclear. Trimming took 3 bases from V and 2 from J, leaving 21 bases between them. The CDR3 is 18 amino acids. Looked up from germline, CDR1 is KGHSH and CDR2 is LQKENI. The CDR3 protein is CASSPPLLAETSTDTQYF. The CDR3 nucleotides read TGTGCCAGCTCACCGCCATTACTCGCGGAAACTTCCACAGATACGCAGTATTTT.

The chain is built from TRBV6-1 and TRBJ2-7, with no clear D. V gave up 10 bases and J gave up 3 bases, with 7 bases separating them. Germline V gene sequence: CDR1 MNHNS, CDR2 SASEGT. The CDR3 covers 10 residues. The CDR3 is CATNFYEQYF. Written as DNA, the CDR3 is TGTGCCACCAACTTCTACGAGCAGTACTTC.

CDR3 sequence: CASSQVLAGSNTDTQYF. DNA for the CDR3: TGCGCCAGCAGCCAAGTCCTAGCGGGTTCGAACACAGATACGCAGTATTTT. The rearrangement uses TRBV4-3 and TRBJ2-3; 8 bases are a match to TRBD2. The germline V gene has CDR1 LGHNA and CDR2 YSLEER. V lost 1 base to trimming and J lost 2 bases; unmatched junction nucleotides: 8. The length of the CDR3 is 17 residues.

This chain uses TRBV28 with TRBJ2-3, with no clear D. Germline V gene data show CDR1 as MDHEN and CDR2 as SYDVKM. V lost 0 bases, J lost 11 bases, and 6 bases lay in between. The CDR3 sequence is 11 residues long. The CDR3 bases are TGTGCCAGCAGTTTATGGGGGATGCAGTATTTT. Translated, it gives CASSLWGMQYF.

The chain combines TRBV11-2 with TRBJ1-2; unclear D gene. With 0 bases removed from V and 4 bases from J, the gap between germline ends came to 9 bases. CDR1 is SGHAT and CDR2 is FQNNGV in the germline V gene. The CDR3 length is 14 residues. The CDR3 region is CASSLDPSFYGYTF. Here the CDR3 DNA reads TGTGCCAGCAGCTTAGATCCCTCGTTCTATGGCTACACCTTC.

The V gene is TRBV27, the J gene TRBJ2-5; D might be TRBD1 or TRBD2, each matching 5 bases. The CDR3 spans 15 residues. Trimming removed 3 bases from V and 5 bases from J, with 16 bases in between. Looked up from germline, CDR1 is MNHEY and CDR2 is SMNVEV (reference sequence). CDR3 sequence (DNA): TGTGCCAGCAGTTTTCGGGCAGGGAGATCGGAGACCCAGTACTTC. This encodes CASSFRAGRSETQYF.

The chain joins TRBV6-1 to TRBJ2-7, with TRBD2 as a possible D gene (5 bases). Germline CDR1 is MNHNS and CDR2 is SASEGT. V lost 3 bases to trimming and J lost 3 bases, with 12 bases between them. The CDR3 is 14 residues long. The chain's CDR3 is CASSDRRAGYEQYF. CDR3 nucleotides: TGTGCCAGCAGTGACAGGCGGGCAGGCTACGAGCAGTACTTC.